This T cell receptor beta chain was sequenced for a study of blood T cell repertoires in COVID-19. Repertoires were generated with immunoSEQ multiplex PCR, while TCRdb's copy carries only in-frame clones and drops some. The repertoire holds about 99,000 clones, 84% seen once, with roughly 2% in the top ten. Trimming left V 1 base short and J 4 bases short, with 7 bases between. The CDR3 contains 13 residues. CDR1 SGHTA and CDR2 FQGNSA come from the germline V gene. This TCR was recovered from a man aged 65 to 79 with active or convalescent COVID-19. The chain links TRBV7-2 to TRBJ2-5; the D is unclear. The sample was peripheral blood. The chain's CDR3 is CASSLGPPETQYF. CDR3 bases: TGTGCCAGCAGCTTAGGGCCCCCAGAGACCCAGTACTTC.